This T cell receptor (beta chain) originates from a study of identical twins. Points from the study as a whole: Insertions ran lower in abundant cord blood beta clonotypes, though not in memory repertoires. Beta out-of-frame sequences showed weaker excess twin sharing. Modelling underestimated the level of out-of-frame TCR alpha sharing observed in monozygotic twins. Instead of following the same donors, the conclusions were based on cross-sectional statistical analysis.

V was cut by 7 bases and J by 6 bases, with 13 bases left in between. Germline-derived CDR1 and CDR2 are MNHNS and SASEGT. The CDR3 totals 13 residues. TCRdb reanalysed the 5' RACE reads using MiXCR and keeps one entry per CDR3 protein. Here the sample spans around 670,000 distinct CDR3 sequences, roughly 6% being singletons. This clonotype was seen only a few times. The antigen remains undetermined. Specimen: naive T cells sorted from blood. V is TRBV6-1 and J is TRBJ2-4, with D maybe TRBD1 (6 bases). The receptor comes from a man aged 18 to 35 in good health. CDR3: CASKPGQRNIQYF. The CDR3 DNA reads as TGTGCCAGCAAACCGGGACAAAGAAACATTCAGTACTTC.